This TCR beta chain appears in the sequencing data of a study of shared clonotypes between healthy human individuals. J lost 6 bases, V lost 4 bases, and 6 bases had no gene match. This CDR3 region has 15 residues. Looked up from germline, CDR1 is SQVTM and CDR2 is ANQGSEA. An assay was performed, and its level was deep. Several immunoSEQ 96-well plates shared each subset's DNA, each plate a replicate. Each sorted subset replicate got 200 ng genomic DNA, roughly 33,000 genomes. Profiled with immunoSEQ multiplex PCR; TCRdb holds only in-frame clones, not every one. The table lists about 590,000 clones, 95% to 96% of them singletons. Study findings and constraints: Measured sharing among donors was expected to vary with sequencing depth.

The naive CD8 fraction comprised CD45RO-negative cells positively selected for CCR7 and excluded terminally differentiated effector memory CD45RA+ cells. With respect to this clone: Antigen specificity is unknown.

The clonotype comes from a woman aged 25 to 39 in good health. The sample consisted of naive CD8+ T cells sorted from blood. The V call is TRBV29-1, the J call TRBJ2-2; 12 bases are a match to TRBD1. CDR3 region: CSVVGTGGSAGELFF. In nucleotides, the CDR3 is TGCAGCGTTGTCGGGACAGGGGGCTCAGCCGGGGAGCTGTTTTTT.